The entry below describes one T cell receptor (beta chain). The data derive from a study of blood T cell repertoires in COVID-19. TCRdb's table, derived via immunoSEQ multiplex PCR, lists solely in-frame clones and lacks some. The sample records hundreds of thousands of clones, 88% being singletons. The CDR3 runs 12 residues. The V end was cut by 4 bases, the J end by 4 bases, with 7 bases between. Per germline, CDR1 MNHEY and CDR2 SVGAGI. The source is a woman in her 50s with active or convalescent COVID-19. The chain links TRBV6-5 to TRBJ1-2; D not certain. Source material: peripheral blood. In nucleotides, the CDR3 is TGTGCCAGCAGTTTAAACGGCTATGGCTACACCTTC. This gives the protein CASSLNGYGYTF.